Below are 9 T cell receptor beta chains sequenced from a single sample in a study of cytomegalovirus exposure and HLA in healthy donors. Primers for the PCR totalled 60 Vbeta and 13 Jbeta. Sequencing used immunoSEQ multiplex PCR; TCRdb keeps in-frame clones, though not all of them. The table shows some 130,000 clones, with approximately 79% occurring only once. The sample was PBMCs. These receptors were taken from a man between 40 and 49 years old in good health and CMV-seropositive.

This chain connects TRBV5-1 to TRBJ1-6, with TRBD1 as a possible D gene (5 bases). Trimming pared 1 base from V and 5 bases from J, leaving 7 bases between. CDR3 length: 14 amino acids. In germline, CDR1 is SGHRS, CDR2 YFSETQ. The CDR3 DNA follows: TGCGCCAGCAGCTTGCCAGGGCATAATTCACCCCTCCACTTT. Translation gives CASSLPGHNSPLHF. The full variable domain, rest sourced from reference TRBV5-1 and TRBJ1-6, is KAGVTQTPRYLIKTRGQQVTLSCSPISGHRSVSWYQQTPGQGLQFLFEYFSETQRNKGNFPGRFSGRQFSNSRSEMNVSTLELGDSALYLCASSLPGHNSPLHFGNGTRLTVT.

The V and J genes are TRBV2 and TRBJ2-1, with 11 nucleotides matching TRBD1. V gave up 5 bases and J gave up 2 bases; unmatched junction bases: 2. Germline V lookup: CDR1 SNHLY, CDR2 FYNNEI. CDR3 length: 15 residues. The CDR3 loop reads CASSSDRGPYNEQFF. As DNA, the CDR3 is TGTGCCAGCAGTTCGGACAGGGGGCCCTACAATGAGCAGTTCTTC. Together with reference TRBV2 and TRBJ2-1, the CDR3 gives the full variable domain: EPEVTQTPSHQVTQMGQEVILRCVPISNHLYFYWYRQILGQKVEFLVSFYNNEISEKSEIFDDQFSVERPDGSNFTLKIRSTKLEDSAMYFCASSSDRGPYNEQFFGPGTRLTVL.

V and J are TRBV5-4 and TRBJ2-1, with 9 bases identical to TRBD2. The CDR3 length is 13 residues. The germline CDR1 and CDR2 sequences are SGHNT and YYREEE (reference sequence). The J segment lost 0 bases and the V segment lost 9 bases, leaving 1 base of the junction unmatched. CDR3 sequence: CATSGISYNEQFF. The CDR3 DNA follows: TGTGCCACTAGCGGGATCTCCTACAATGAGCAGTTCTTC.

The J gene is TRBJ1-1, the V gene TRBV6-1; tentative D call: TRBD1 (6 bases). This CDR3 region has 15 residues. V lost 4 bases, J lost 1 base, and 13 bases lay in between. Germline V gives CDR1 MNHNS, CDR2 SASEGT. The CDR3 DNA sequence: TGTGCCAGCAGTGCCTTTACAGGGAAGAACACTGAAGCTTTCTTT. This encodes CASSAFTGKNTEAFF.

This clone was seen more than once but under ten times. This chain joins TRBV27 and TRBJ1-5; 9 bases fit TRBD1. The CDR3 consists of 16 residues. V was pared by 3 bases and J by 6 bases, with 9 bases of the junction left unmatched. Germline lookup yields CDR1 MNHEY and CDR2 SMNVEV (reference sequence). The CDR3 spells CASSLNGQGSPQPQHF. The CDR3 DNA sequence: TGTGCCAGCAGTTTGAACGGACAGGGGTCCCCTCAGCCCCAGCATTTT.

The rearrangement links TRBV28 to TRBJ1-4; TRBD1 is a possible D gene (5 bases). Germline values: CDR1 MDHEN, CDR2 SYDVKM. V shed 5 bases and J shed 6 bases, with 13 bases lying between them. The CDR3 runs to 14 residues. Written as DNA, the CDR3 is TGTGCCAGCAGTGATTCGGGAGGGGATGAAAAACTGTTTTTT. This gives the protein CASSDSGGDEKLFF.

The V and J genes are TRBV5-4 and TRBJ1-1; TRBD1 might be the D (6 bases). Trimming left V 4 bases short and J 4 bases short, with 11 bases between. This CDR3 is 13 amino acids long. Germline values: CDR1 SGHNT, CDR2 YYREEE (reference sequence). The CDR3 loop reads CASSGPQGTEAFF. CDR3 DNA sequence: TGTGCCAGCAGCGGGCCACAGGGCACTGAAGCTTTCTTT.

This rearrangement joins TRBV28 to TRBJ2-5; 9 nucleotides match TRBD2. The germline gives CDR1 MDHEN, CDR2 SYDVKM. V lost 2 bases and J lost 5; bases outside the gene matches: 15. The CDR3 has 18 residues. This CDR3 is CASSLLLLSSGTGETQYF. CDR3 in DNA: TGTGCCAGCAGTTTACTCCTCTTGTCTAGCGGGACCGGGGAGACCCAGTACTTC.

This clone was observed once. A read error may produce the germline difference seen at one junction end. The chain uses TRBV5-1 and TRBJ2-7; D possibly corresponds to TRBD2 (6 bases). Germline-derived CDR1 and CDR2 are SGHRS and YFSETQ. The CDR3 is made up of 14 amino acids. The CDR3 sequence: CASSLFSGSYGQYF. For the CDR3, the DNA is TGCGCCAGCAGCTTGTTTAGCGGATCCTACGGGCAGTACTTC.